One and the same sample provided the 29 T cell receptor beta chains below, sequenced in a study of cytomegalovirus exposure and HLA in healthy donors. The PCR contained 60 Vbeta and 13 Jbeta primers. Libraries were prepared by immunoSEQ multiplex PCR; TCRdb keeps only in-frame clonotypes and omits some of them. Seen here are 200,000 to 250,000 clones, about 83% observed once, and the top ten hold about a sixth. The sample was PBMCs. These receptors all stem from a man aged 35 to 55 in good health and CMV-seronegative.

This clone was seen a handful of times. The rearrangement uses TRBV29-1 and TRBJ2-1; 8 bases align to TRBD2. Germline V gene data show CDR1 as SQVTM and CDR2 as ANQGSEA. V lost 5 bases and J lost 2; bases outside the gene matches: 8. The CDR3 loop spans 15 amino acids. In DNA, the CDR3 is TGCAGCGTTTCCGGACTAGCCGGGGCCTACAATGAGCAGTTCTTC. It encodes CSVSGLAGAYNEQFF.

In nucleotides, the CDR3 is TGTGCCAGCAGCTTAGGCCGGGTTTCTGGAAACACCATATATTTT. Translating gives CASSLGRVSGNTIYF. The V call is TRBV13, the J call TRBJ1-3; D gene ambiguous. The CDR3 has 15 residues. Trimming removed 0 bases from V and 1 base from J, with 7 bases in between. Germline values: CDR1 PRHDT, CDR2 FYEKMQ (reference sequence). Supplemented by reference TRBV13 and TRBJ1-3, the full variable domain reads AAGVIQSPRHLIKEKRETATLKCYPIPRHDTVYWYQQGPGQDPQFLISFYEKMQSDKGSIPDRFSAQQFSDYHSELNMSSLELGDSALYFCASSLGRVSGNTIYFGEGSWLTVV.

The chain couples TRBV19 to TRBJ1-4, with 8 bases lining up with TRBD1. CDR3 length equals 14 residues. With V trimmed by 5 bases and J by 8 bases, 7 bases remained unmatched. Germline V gene sequence: CDR1 LNHDA, CDR2 SQIVND (reference sequence). CDR3 sequence reads: CASSSGGIGEKLFF. Here the CDR3 DNA reads TGTGCCAGTAGTTCAGGGGGCATCGGGGAAAAACTGTTTTTT.

The chain uses TRBV27 and TRBJ2-1, with 11 bases matching TRBD1. J was trimmed by 7 bases and V by 3 bases; bases with no gene match: 14. In germline, CDR1 is MNHEY, CDR2 SMNVEV (reference sequence). The CDR3 totals 18 residues. The chain's CDR3 is CASSFNPSGTGGSNEQFF. The CDR3 region has the DNA TGTGCCAGCAGTTTTAACCCCTCCGGGACAGGGGGATCAAATGAGCAGTTCTTC.

The CDR3 spells CASSTDRSRTDTQYF. As DNA, the CDR3 is TGTGCCAGTAGTACCGACAGGAGCCGCACAGATACGCAGTATTTT. The J gene is TRBJ2-3, the V gene TRBV19, with D possibly TRBD1 on 6 matching bases. V lost 4 bases and J lost 1, with 12 bases in between. The CDR3 loop spans 15 amino acids. Germline assignment: CDR1 LNHDA and CDR2 SQIVND (reference sequence).

The chain joins TRBV6-1 to TRBJ1-1; no clear D. The V and J ends lost 8 bases and 1 base respectively, with 14 bases between them. This CDR3 has 14 amino acids. CDR1 MNHNS and CDR2 SASEGT come from the germline V gene. CDR3 loop: CASGYSISNTEAFF. Here the CDR3 DNA reads TGTGCCAGCGGATACAGCATTTCGAACACTGAAGCTTTCTTT.

V is TRBV5-6 and J is TRBJ2-5; the match to TRBD1 covers 7 bases. There are 14 residues in the CDR3. Per germline, CDR1 SGHDT and CDR2 YYEEEE. V dropped 4 bases and J dropped 5; count of bases not matched to a gene: 8. CDR3 sequence: CASSRTGPGETQYF. In nucleotides, the CDR3 is TGTGCCAGCAGCCGGACAGGCCCGGGGGAGACCCAGTACTTC.

The chain joins TRBV5-1 to TRBJ1-2; 7 bases agree with TRBD1. The V and J ends lost 4 bases and 9 bases, in that order; junction bases with no gene match: 12. The germline CDR1 and CDR2 sequences are SGHRS and YFSETQ. This CDR3 has 14 amino acids. CDR3 amino acids: CASSPDRGGISYTF. CDR3 DNA sequence: TGCGCCAGCAGCCCCGATAGAGGGGGCATCAGCTACACCTTC.

V and J are TRBV5-6 and TRBJ1-4; D is unresolved. The CDR3 extends over 12 amino acids. With 1 base removed from V and 4 bases from J, the gap between germline ends came to 2 bases. The germline CDR1 and CDR2 sequences are SGHDT and YYEEEE. The CDR3 DNA reads as TGTGCCAGCAGCTTGCTTAATGAAAAACTGTTTTTT. Encoded protein: CASSLLNEKLFF.

The chain recombines TRBV9 with TRBJ1-1; 8 positions agree with TRBD1. Losses at the gene ends were 3 bases for V and 0 bases for J; bases not matched to a gene: 7. Per the germline V gene, CDR1 is SGDLS and CDR2 is YYNGEE. The CDR3 has 16 residues. CDR3 nucleotides: TGTGCCAGCAGCGCGGGACAGGTGACGATGAACACTGAAGCTTTCTTT. This gives the protein CASSAGQVTMNTEAFF. The full variable domain, with the rest looked up from reference TRBV9 and TRBJ1-1, is DSGVTQTPKHLITATGQRVTLRCSPRSGDLSVYWYQQSLDQGLQFLIQYYNGEERAKGNILERFSAQQFPDLHSELNLSSLELGDSALYFCASSAGQVTMNTEAFFGQGTRLTVV.

The V gene is TRBV2, the J gene TRBJ2-5, with D tentatively TRBD1 (6 bases). Germline V gene sequence: CDR1 SNHLY, CDR2 FYNNEI. V was pared by 7 bases and J by 3 bases, with 15 bases between. This CDR3 has 14 residues. In nucleotides, the CDR3 is TGTGCCAGCATTGGAGGACGGACAGAAGAGACCCAGTACTTC. This gives the protein CASIGGRTEETQYF.

The rearrangement links TRBV6-5 to TRBJ1-6; D not certain. V gave up 5 bases and J gave up 4 bases, with 9 bases separating them. Germline V lookup: CDR1 MNHEY, CDR2 SVGAGI. CDR3 length equals 14 residues. The CDR3 DNA reads TGTGCCAGCAGTGGACGGGGATATAATTCACCCCTCCACTTT. Translating gives CASSGRGYNSPLHF.

The chain links TRBV18 to TRBJ1-2, with 7 bases matching TRBD1. Unmatched junction bases numbered 9, after V lost 2 bases and J lost 0 bases. The CDR3 has 17 residues. CDR1 and CDR2 from the germline V gene are KGHSH and LQKENI. The CDR3 sequence: CASSPGIRQGSNYGYTF. The CDR3 bases are TGTGCCAGCTCACCAGGGATTCGACAGGGATCTAACTATGGCTACACCTTC.

The V gene is TRBV15, the J gene TRBJ2-7; 11 nucleotides line up with TRBD1. Germline lookup yields CDR1 LNHNV and CDR2 YYDKDF (reference sequence). This CDR3 spans 15 amino acids. The V and J ends lost 5 bases and 2 bases, in that order; junction bases with no gene match: 5. CDR3 nucleotide sequence: TGTGCCACCAGCGATCCGGGACAGGGGGCCTACGAGCAGTACTTC. Residues: CATSDPGQGAYEQYF.

The genes are TRBV9 and TRBJ1-3; unclear D gene. The CDR3 is 14 residues long. The V end lost 0 bases, the J end lost 4 bases, and 8 bases lay between the germline ends. The germline V gene has CDR1 SGDLS and CDR2 YYNGEE. CDR3 region: CASSVDRSGNTIYF. The CDR3 bases are TGTGCCAGCAGCGTAGACAGATCCGGAAACACCATATATTTT.

This clone was detected a few times. The chain has TRBV6-5 and TRBJ2-1; 14 bases agree with TRBD2. Germline CDR1 is MNHEY and CDR2 is SVGAGI. The CDR3 is 15 residues long. V lost 0 bases and J lost 10; bases outside the gene matches: 2. CDR3 sequence (DNA): TGTGCCAGCAGTTACTCAGGACTAGCGGGGGGAGAGCAGTTCTTC. Translation: CASSYSGLAGGEQFF.

A single count supports this clone. V is TRBV21-1 and J is TRBJ1-2. TRBV21-1 is listed as a pseudogene. This CDR3 is 15 amino acids long. The CDR3 loop is CASSKDRGIDYGYTF. The CDR3 nucleotides are TGTGCCAGCAGCAAAGATAGAGGGATCGACTATGGCTACACCTTC.

The V gene is TRBV19, the J gene TRBJ1-1; D is undetermined. Germline lookup yields CDR1 LNHDA and CDR2 SQIVND (reference sequence). Between the trimmed V and J ends, which lost 8 bases and 5 bases, there was a span of 12 bases. CDR3 size: 12 residues. DNA for the CDR3: TGTGCCAGTGTAGGGAGGAGGACTGAAGCTTTCTTT. This sequence encodes CASVGRRTEAFF.

The chain recombines TRBV19 with TRBJ1-4; perhaps TRBD1 as D (5 bases). V lost 4 bases and J 5 bases, leaving 11 bases between the germline ends. Germline V gene sequence: CDR1 LNHDA, CDR2 SQIVND (reference sequence). This CDR3 region has 14 residues. CDR3 DNA: TGTGCCAGTAGTAGTACCAGGGTGAATGAAAAACTGTTTTTT. Amino acids: CASSSTRVNEKLFF.

J is TRBJ1-1 and V is TRBV15; 8 bases line up with TRBD1. V lost 1 base and J lost 1; bases outside the gene matches: 5. Germline V gene lookup returns CDR1 LNHNV and CDR2 YYDKDF (reference sequence). The CDR3 is 16 residues long. CDR3 amino acids: CATSRVSGGRNTEAFF. In nucleotides, the CDR3 is TGTGCCACCAGCAGAGTATCAGGGGGCAGGAACACTGAAGCTTTCTTT.

The chain recombines TRBV18 with TRBJ2-7, with 7 bases aligning to TRBD1. The CDR3 covers 15 residues. The V segment lost 0 bases and the J segment 3 bases; nucleotides outside the gene matches: 5. CDR1 KGHSH and CDR2 LQKENI come from the germline V gene. In nucleotides, the CDR3 is TGTGCCAGCTCACCACCGGGGACAGCAAACTACGAGCAGTACTTC. Protein sequence: CASSPPGTANYEQYF.

The J gene is TRBJ1-1, the V gene TRBV19; D not certain. From germline, CDR1 is LNHDA and CDR2 SQIVND (reference sequence). The CDR3 is made up of 15 amino acids. The V and J ends lost 5 bases and 7 bases respectively, with 20 bases between them. Here the CDR3 reads CASSGSDVLSGEAFF. In DNA, the CDR3 is TGTGCCAGTAGTGGCTCGGACGTTTTAAGCGGTGAAGCTTTCTTT.

This clone was recorded only once. The V call is TRBV10-3, the J call TRBJ2-7; 7 bases match TRBD2. Germline CDR1 reads ENHRY; CDR2 reads SYGVKD. After removal of 8 bases from V and 3 bases from J, the junction contained 4 bases not matched to a gene. CDR3 length: 12 amino acids. DNA for the CDR3: TGTGCCATCTCGAGGGAGGGCTACGAGCAGTACTTC. Protein sequence: CAISREGYEQYF.

The V call is TRBV7-2, the J call TRBJ1-6; a weak D match, TRBD1 (6 bases). V lost 5 bases, J lost 7 bases, and 18 bases lay in between. Germline CDR1 and CDR2: SGHTA and FQGNSA. The CDR3 covers 16 residues. The CDR3 DNA follows: TGTGCCAGCAGCCCGCCGGAAGGGGGTAGAAATTCACCCCTCCACTTT. It encodes CASSPPEGGRNSPLHF.

The gene calls are TRBV2 and TRBJ1-2; TRBD1 aligns across 7 bases. The CDR3 totals 14 residues. The junction had 7 bases not matched to a gene; V was cut back by 4 bases and J by 5 bases. Germline V lookup: CDR1 SNHLY, CDR2 FYNNEI. CDR3 residues: CASSGRTGTYGYTF. Written as DNA, the CDR3 is TGTGCCAGCAGTGGCCGGACAGGTACTTATGGCTACACCTTC.

The chain recombines TRBV5-1 with TRBJ2-1; the match to TRBD2 covers 10 bases. J lost 5 bases, V lost 0 bases, and 5 bases had no gene match. CDR3 length equals 16 residues. Germline V lookup: CDR1 SGHRS, CDR2 YFSETQ. Here the CDR3 DNA reads TGCGCCAGCAGCTTGGCCCCACTAGCGGGGAACAATGAGCAGTTCTTC. The encoded protein is CASSLAPLAGNNEQFF. Variable domain in full (rest from reference TRBV5-1 and TRBJ2-1): KAGVTQTPRYLIKTRGQQVTLSCSPISGHRSVSWYQQTPGQGLQFLFEYFSETQRNKGNFPGRFSGRQFSNSRSEMNVSTLELGDSALYLCASSLAPLAGNNEQFFGPGTRLTVL.

This chain connects TRBV7-6 to TRBJ1-1, with 7 bases identical to TRBD1. Germline V gene data show CDR1 as SGHVS and CDR2 as FNYEAQ. Germline trimming cut 5 bases from V and 11 bases from J; bases unmatched to any gene: 11. The CDR3 is 13 residues long. CDR3: CASSRRGTAGAFF. The CDR3 region has the DNA TGTGCCAGCAGCCGCAGGGGGACCGCCGGGGCTTTCTTT.

The chain joins TRBV7-8 to TRBJ1-5; D possibly corresponds to TRBD1 (5 bases). Germline V CDR1 and CDR2: SGHVS, FQNEAQ. The CDR3 spans 15 residues. V lost 4 bases to trimming and J lost 1 base, with 11 bases between them. CDR3 sequence reads: CASSSFHRSNQPQHF. CDR3 coding DNA: TGTGCCAGCAGCTCATTTCACAGGAGCAATCAGCCCCAGCATTTT.

This sequence joins TRBV19 and TRBJ1-5; TRBD1 is a possible D gene (6 bases). Trimming cost V 9 bases and J 3 bases, with 12 bases left between them. The CDR3 runs 13 residues. Germline V gene data show CDR1 as LNHDA and CDR2 as SQIVND (reference sequence). CDR3 DNA: TGTGCCAGACTTACAGGGCTCAATCAGCCCCAGCATTTT. It specifies CARLTGLNQPQHF.